The 21 T cell receptor beta chains presented below share a single source sample, sequenced in a study of blood T cells in healthy people across ages. The use of a sample-barcoded 5' primer and a J-beta primer mix characterized a second PCR of about 7 to 12 cycles. TCRdb redid the calling of the 5' RACE reads with MiXCR, one entry per CDR3 protein. Of about 580,000 distinct CDR3 sequences in the sample, around 48% were seen once. The sequenced material came from blood. These receptors were obtained from a man at least 80 years old in good health.

The V gene is TRBV7-2, the J gene TRBJ2-1, with 9 bases aligning to TRBD2. The V and J ends lost 5 bases and 9 bases, in that order; junction bases with no gene match: 11. Germline CDR1 is SGHTA and CDR2 is FQGNSA. This CDR3 region has 15 residues. In DNA form, the CDR3 reads TGTGCCAGCAGCGCAGCGGGGGGCAAGTTCAGTGAGCAGTTCTTC. Amino acids: CASSAAGGKFSEQFF.

The V call is TRBV10-2, the J call TRBJ1-4, with D possibly matching TRBD1 (5 bases). CDR1 and CDR2 (germline): WSHSY, SAAADI. V gave up 2 bases and J gave up 6 bases, with 10 bases separating them. This CDR3 has 14 residues. In DNA, the CDR3 is TGCGCCAGCAGTGAGGTCTCAGGGTATGAAAAACTGTTTTTT. Its translation: CASSEVSGYEKLFF.

This clonotype was seen more than once but under ten times. V is TRBV20-1 and J is TRBJ1-1; no clear D. V dropped 1 base and J dropped 3 bases, with 12 bases sitting between them. The V gene's germline CDR1 is DFQATT and CDR2 SNEGSKA (reference sequence). The CDR3 spans 14 residues. This CDR3 is CSARVSGGYTEAFF. CDR3 DNA sequence: TGCAGTGCTAGAGTTAGTGGAGGGTACACTGAAGCTTTCTTT.

In the case of this clonotype: A read error is possible here, since a much larger clone lies one base away. The chain is built from TRBV7-9 and TRBJ2-7; 7 positions agree with TRBD2. The germline V gene encodes CDR1 SEHNR and CDR2 FQNEAQ (reference sequence). This CDR3 region has 15 residues. CDR3 amino acids: CASGLAGAGIYEQYF. The CDR3 DNA follows: TGTGCCAGCGGCTTAGCTGGAGCGGGGATCTACGAGCAGTACTTC.

V and J are TRBV6-7 and TRBJ2-5, with D unresolved. TRBV6-7 is sorted into the ORF group, with uncertain function. V dropped 5 bases and J dropped 2 bases, with 12 bases sitting between them. The CDR3 has 14 amino acids. The CDR3 DNA sequence: TGTGCCAGCAGTCCTCATTGCGGACAAGAGACCCAGTACTTC. Protein: CASSPHCGQETQYF.

This chain connects TRBV4-3 to TRBJ1-2; 9 bases are shared with TRBD1. Trimming at V came to 2 bases and at J to 4 bases, leaving 5 bases not matched to a gene. This CDR3 region has 15 residues. Germline V gene lookup returns CDR1 LGHNA and CDR2 YSLEER. For the CDR3, the DNA is TGCGCCAGCAGCCAATCGGACAGGGGCGGCTATGGCTACACCTTC. This codes for CASSQSDRGGYGYTF.

J is TRBJ1-1 and V is TRBV13, with D maybe TRBD1 (5 bases). The CDR3 covers 16 residues. CDR1 and CDR2 (germline): PRHDT, FYEKMQ (reference sequence). V lost 6 bases, J lost 0 bases, and 17 bases lay in between. The CDR3 here is CASRRDSRRVNTEAFF. CDR3 sequence (DNA): TGTGCCAGCAGACGGGACTCAAGGAGGGTGAACACTGAAGCTTTCTTT.

The table lists this clonotype with a few counts. The V call is TRBV7-2, the J call TRBJ2-3, with D possibly called TRBD1 or TRBD2 (6 bases each). The CDR3 is made up of 14 amino acids. Trimming took off 2 bases at V and 4 bases at J, with 10 bases between the two ends. CDR1 SGHTA and CDR2 FQGNSA come from the germline V gene. DNA for the CDR3: TGTGCCAGCAGCTTATCCGGGGGCCCAGATACGCAGTATTTT. Encoded protein: CASSLSGGPDTQYF.

V is TRBV3-1 and J is TRBJ2-3; weak D call: TRBD2 (6 bases). This CDR3 contains 16 residues. V lost 4 bases and J 1 base, leaving 15 bases between the germline ends. Germline-derived CDR1 and CDR2 are LGHDT and YNNKEL (reference sequence). The chain's CDR3 is CASSLRGGTGTDTQYF. CDR3 nucleotide sequence: TGTGCCAGCAGCCTTAGGGGTGGGACTGGCACAGATACGCAGTATTTT.

This chain connects TRBV7-2 to TRBJ2-3, with 7 bases matching TRBD2. With V trimmed by 7 bases and J by 1 base, 8 bases remained unmatched. The length of the CDR3 is 15 residues. Per the germline V gene, CDR1 is SGHTA and CDR2 is FQGNSA. CDR3 sequence (DNA): TGTGCCAGCATCGTCTCGGGAGGAGGCACAGATACGCAGTATTTT. The encoded protein is CASIVSGGGTDTQYF.

The V and J genes are TRBV2 and TRBJ1-5; D call uncertain. Looked up from germline, CDR1 is SNHLY and CDR2 is FYNNEI. The CDR3 runs 15 residues. V gave up 4 bases and J gave up 0 bases, with 10 bases separating them. CDR3 residues: CASSAGTLSNQPQHF. For the CDR3, the DNA is TGTGCCAGCAGTGCCGGCACGCTTAGCAATCAGCCCCAGCATTTT.

This clonotype was recorded many times. V is TRBV6-6 and J is TRBJ1-1; D possibly corresponds to TRBD1 (6 bases). V lost 6 bases and J 4 bases, leaving 15 bases between the germline ends. The germline V gene encodes CDR1 MNHNY and CDR2 SVGAGI (reference sequence). This CDR3 comprises 14 residues. CDR3 in DNA: TGTGCCAGCAGGAGACAGGTGAGGAGCACTGAAGCTTTCTTT. As protein: CASRRQVRSTEAFF.

The chain's CDR3 is CASSSRSRNEQFF. The DNA of the CDR3 is TGTGCCAGCAGCTCGCGCTCCCGCAATGAGCAGTTCTTC. The chain links TRBV2 to TRBJ2-1; no clear D gene. CDR1 and CDR2 (germline): SNHLY, FYNNEI. V dropped 6 bases and J dropped 6 bases, with 12 bases sitting between them. The length of the CDR3 is 13 residues.

The chain combines TRBV20-1 with TRBJ2-3; no definite D call. The V gene lost 4 bases and the J gene lost 0 bases, with 11 bases spanning the gap. This CDR3 contains 14 residues. Germline V lookup: CDR1 DFQATT, CDR2 SNEGSKA (reference sequence). CDR3 DNA: TGCAGTGCTACCCCCCGACCGAGCACAGATACGCAGTATTTT. Translating it yields CSATPRPSTDTQYF.

V gene TRBV7-2 combines with J gene TRBJ2-6; 13 nucleotides align to TRBD2. Germline V CDR1 and CDR2: SGHTA, FQGNSA. CDR3 length: 18 amino acids. Trimming took 5 bases from V and 0 from J; bases not matched to a gene: 4. The CDR3 DNA follows: TGTGCCAGCAGCAGACTAGCGGGAGGAATCTCTGGGGCCAACGTCCTGACTTTC. Translated, it gives CASSRLAGGISGANVLTF.

V usage is TRBV7-2 and J usage is TRBJ2-5; a weak D match, TRBD2 (5 bases). Deletions cut 4 bases from V and 7 bases from J, with 16 bases between. CDR1 is SGHTA and CDR2 is FQGNSA in the germline V gene. This CDR3 has 14 amino acids. The CDR3 sequence is CASSSPGITGTQYF. The DNA of the CDR3 is TGTGCCAGCAGCTCCCCGGGAATCACGGGGACCCAGTACTTC.

This clonotype occurred a few times. The rearrangement uses TRBV7-8 and TRBJ2-1; TRBD1 or TRBD2 may be the D gene (5 bases each). Germline V gives CDR1 SGHVS, CDR2 FQNEAQ. This CDR3 spans 15 amino acids. Between the trimmed V and J ends, which lost 0 bases and 10 bases, there was a span of 16 bases. The CDR3 DNA reads as TGTGCCAGCAGCTTAGCGGGGACGCGTCTTGGAGAGCAGTTCTTC. This translates into CASSLAGTRLGEQFF.

The chain carries TRBV6-1 and TRBJ2-1, with D unresolved. Germline V lookup: CDR1 MNHNS, CDR2 SASEGT. The CDR3 contains 14 residues. Between the trimmed V and J ends, which lost 11 bases and 4 bases, there was a span of 18 bases. Written as DNA, the CDR3 is TGTGCCTGCATTGGCGGAACGGGTTACAATGAGCAGTTCTTC. The encoded protein is CACIGGTGYNEQFF.

This chain links TRBV6-6 with TRBJ1-1; 7 nucleotides match TRBD1. Germline CDR1 reads MNHNY; CDR2 reads SVGAGI (reference sequence). V lost 0 bases and J lost 4; bases outside the gene matches: 5. The CDR3 spans 15 residues. CDR3 DNA: TGTGCCAGCAGTTACTCGAGCAGGGGGGTCACTGAAGCTTTCTTT. This codes for CASSYSSRGVTEAFF.

The rearrangement uses TRBV12-5 and TRBJ2-7, with TRBD2 identical over 13 bases. With the DNA end fitting TRBJ2-5 better, the J assignment may be wrong. The CDR3 length is 17 residues. The germline V gene has CDR1 LGHNT and CDR2 FRNRAP. The CDR3, as DNA: TGTGCTAGTGCCTACATGAGACTAGCGGGAGGCGGAGAGACCCAGTACTTC. Protein sequence: CASAYMRLAGGGETQYF.

In its sample, this clonotype was seen a few times. The chain employs TRBV10-1 and TRBJ2-3; D call uncertain. The CDR3 spans 15 residues. Germline V gene sequence: CDR1 WNHNN, CDR2 SYGVQD (reference sequence). V was trimmed by 3 bases and J by 6 bases, leaving 16 bases between them. The CDR3 loop reads CASSDVDLSRDTQYF. The CDR3 bases are TGCGCCAGCAGTGATGTGGACCTTTCTCGCGATACGCAGTATTTT.